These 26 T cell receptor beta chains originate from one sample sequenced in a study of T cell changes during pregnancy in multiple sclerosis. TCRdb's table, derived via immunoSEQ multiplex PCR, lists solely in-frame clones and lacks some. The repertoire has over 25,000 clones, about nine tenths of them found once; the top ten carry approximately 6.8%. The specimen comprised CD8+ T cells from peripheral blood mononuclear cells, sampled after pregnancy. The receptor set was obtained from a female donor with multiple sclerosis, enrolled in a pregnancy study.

The CDR3 is CATGLLGGEQYF. CDR3 sequence (DNA): TGTGCCACCGGGCTTCTGGGAGGCGAGCAGTACTTC. The chain is built from TRBV15 and TRBJ2-7, with TRBD2 as a possible D gene (6 bases). The CDR3 is 12 residues long. Per germline, CDR1 LNHNV and CDR2 YYDKDF (reference sequence). Between the trimmed V and J ends, which lost 8 bases and 6 bases, there was a span of 14 bases.

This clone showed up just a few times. The DNA of the CDR3 is TGTGCCAGCAGTACGGGGAACACCGGGGAGCTGTTTTTT. It codes for CASSTGNTGELFF. This sequence joins TRBV6-4 and TRBJ2-2; D gene uncertain. CDR3 length: 13 residues. Trimming cost V 5 bases and J 1 base, with 5 bases left between them. Germline CDR1 MRHNA, CDR2 SNTAGT.

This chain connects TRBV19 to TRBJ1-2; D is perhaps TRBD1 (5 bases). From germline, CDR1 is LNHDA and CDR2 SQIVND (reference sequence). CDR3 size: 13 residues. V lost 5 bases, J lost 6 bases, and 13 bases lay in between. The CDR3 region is CASSRGERNGYTF. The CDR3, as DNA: TGTGCCAGTAGTCGGGGGGAGCGAAATGGCTACACCTTC.

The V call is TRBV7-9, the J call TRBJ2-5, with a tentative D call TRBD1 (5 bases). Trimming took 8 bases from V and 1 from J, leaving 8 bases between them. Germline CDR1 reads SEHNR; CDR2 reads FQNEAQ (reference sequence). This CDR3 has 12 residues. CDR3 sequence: CASRQFQETQYF. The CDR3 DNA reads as TGTGCCAGCCGACAGTTCCAAGAGACCCAGTACTTC.

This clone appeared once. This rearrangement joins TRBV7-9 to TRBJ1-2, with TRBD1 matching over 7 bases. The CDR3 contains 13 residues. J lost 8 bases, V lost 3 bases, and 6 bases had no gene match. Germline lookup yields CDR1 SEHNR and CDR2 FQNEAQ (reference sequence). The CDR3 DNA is TGTGCCAGCAGCTTCCCGGGACAGCGAGGCTACACCTTC. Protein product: CASSFPGQRGYTF.

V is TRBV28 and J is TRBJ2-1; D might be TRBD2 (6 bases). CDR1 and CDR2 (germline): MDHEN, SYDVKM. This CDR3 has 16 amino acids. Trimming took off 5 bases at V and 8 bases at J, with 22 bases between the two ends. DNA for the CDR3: TGTGCCAGCAGTCCGTGGGTGAGCGGGTTCGGGGATGAGCAGTTCTTC. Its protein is CASSPWVSGFGDEQFF.

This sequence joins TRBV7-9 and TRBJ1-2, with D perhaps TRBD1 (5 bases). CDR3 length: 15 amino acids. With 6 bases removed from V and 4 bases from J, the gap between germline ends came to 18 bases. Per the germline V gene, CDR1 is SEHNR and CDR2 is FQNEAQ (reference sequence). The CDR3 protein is CASRHWGGTGYGYTF. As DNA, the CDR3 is TGTGCCAGCAGACACTGGGGGGGAACCGGCTATGGCTACACCTTC.

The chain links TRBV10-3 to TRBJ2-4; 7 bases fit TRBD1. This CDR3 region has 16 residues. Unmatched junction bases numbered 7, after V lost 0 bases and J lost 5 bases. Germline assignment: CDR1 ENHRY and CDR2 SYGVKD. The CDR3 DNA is TGTGCCATCAGTGAGTCGATCGGACAGGAGCAAAACATTCAGTACTTC. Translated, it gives CAISESIGQEQNIQYF.

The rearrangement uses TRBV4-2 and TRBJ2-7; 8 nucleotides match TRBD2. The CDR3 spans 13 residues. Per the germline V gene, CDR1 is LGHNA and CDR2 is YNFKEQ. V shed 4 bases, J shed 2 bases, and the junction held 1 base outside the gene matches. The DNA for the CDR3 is TGTGCCAGCAGCCCGGGACTAGCCTACGAGCAGTACTTC. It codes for CASSPGLAYEQYF.

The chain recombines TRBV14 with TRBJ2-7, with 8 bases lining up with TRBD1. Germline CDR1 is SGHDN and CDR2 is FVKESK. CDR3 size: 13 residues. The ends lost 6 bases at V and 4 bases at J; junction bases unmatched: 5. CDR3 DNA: TGTGCCAGCAGGGGGGACAGGAGATACGAGCAGTACTTC. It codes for CASRGDRRYEQYF. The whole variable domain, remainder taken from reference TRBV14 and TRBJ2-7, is EAGVTQFPSHSVIEKGQTVTLRCDPISGHDNLYWYRRVMGKEIKFLLHFVKESKQDESGMPNNRFLAERTGGTYSTLKVQPAELEDSGVYFCASRGDRRYEQYFGPGTRLTVT.

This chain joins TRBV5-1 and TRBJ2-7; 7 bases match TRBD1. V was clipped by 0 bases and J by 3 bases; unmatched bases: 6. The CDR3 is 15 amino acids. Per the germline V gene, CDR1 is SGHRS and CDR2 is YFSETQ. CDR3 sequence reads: CASSLETGYYYEQYF. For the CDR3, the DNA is TGCGCCAGCAGCTTGGAGACAGGGTATTACTACGAGCAGTACTTC.

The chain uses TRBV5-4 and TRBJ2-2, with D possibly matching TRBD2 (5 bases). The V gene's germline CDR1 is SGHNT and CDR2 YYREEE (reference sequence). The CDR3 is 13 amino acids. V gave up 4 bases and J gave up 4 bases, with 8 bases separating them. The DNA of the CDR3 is TGTGCCAGCAGCCCTGAGGGCACCGGGGAGCTGTTTTTT. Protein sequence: CASSPEGTGELFF.

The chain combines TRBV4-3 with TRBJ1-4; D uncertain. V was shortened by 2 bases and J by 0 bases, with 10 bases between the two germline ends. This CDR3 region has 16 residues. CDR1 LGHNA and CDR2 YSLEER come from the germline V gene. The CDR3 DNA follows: TGCGCCAGCAGCCAAACCAGACACGCAACTAATGAAAAACTGTTTTTT. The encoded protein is CASSQTRHATNEKLFF.

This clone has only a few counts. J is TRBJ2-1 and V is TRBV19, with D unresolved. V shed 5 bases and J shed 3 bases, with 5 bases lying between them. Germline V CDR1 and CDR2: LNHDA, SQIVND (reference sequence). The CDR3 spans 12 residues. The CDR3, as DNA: TGTGCCAGTAGTCGAGGCTACAATGAGCAGTTCTTC. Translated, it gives CASSRGYNEQFF.

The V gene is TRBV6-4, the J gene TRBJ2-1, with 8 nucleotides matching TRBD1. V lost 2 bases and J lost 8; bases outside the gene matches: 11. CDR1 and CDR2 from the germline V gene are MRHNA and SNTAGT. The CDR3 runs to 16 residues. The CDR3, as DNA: TGTGCCAGCAGTGACGGTCAGGGGGCAGTTGTCGATGAGCAGTTCTTC. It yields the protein CASSDGQGAVVDEQFF.

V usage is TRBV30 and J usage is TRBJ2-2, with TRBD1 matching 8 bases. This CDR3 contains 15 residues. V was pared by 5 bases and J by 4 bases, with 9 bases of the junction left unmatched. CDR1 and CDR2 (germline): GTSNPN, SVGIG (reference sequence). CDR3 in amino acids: CAWQDRAKITGELFF. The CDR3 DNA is TGTGCCTGGCAGGACAGGGCTAAAATCACCGGGGAGCTGTTTTTT.

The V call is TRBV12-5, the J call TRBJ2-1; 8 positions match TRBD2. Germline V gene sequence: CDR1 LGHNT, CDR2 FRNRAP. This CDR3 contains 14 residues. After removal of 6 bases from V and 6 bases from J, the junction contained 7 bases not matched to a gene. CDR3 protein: CASGSGSAGNEQFF. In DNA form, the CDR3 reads TGTGCTAGTGGGAGCGGGAGTGCGGGCAATGAGCAGTTCTTC.

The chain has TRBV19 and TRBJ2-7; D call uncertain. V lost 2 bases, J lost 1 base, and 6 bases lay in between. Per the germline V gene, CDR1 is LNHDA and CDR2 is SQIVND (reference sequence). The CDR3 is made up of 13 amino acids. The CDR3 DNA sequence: TGTGCCAGTAGTATATTCGGTTCCTACGAGCAGTACTTC. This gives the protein CASSIFGSYEQYF.

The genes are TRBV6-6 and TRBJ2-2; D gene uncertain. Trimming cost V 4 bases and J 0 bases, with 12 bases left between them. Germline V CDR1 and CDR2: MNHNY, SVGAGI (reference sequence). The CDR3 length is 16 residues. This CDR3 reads CASSSQSVTNTGELFF. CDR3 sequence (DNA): TGTGCCAGCAGTTCACAATCTGTAACGAACACCGGGGAGCTGTTTTTT.

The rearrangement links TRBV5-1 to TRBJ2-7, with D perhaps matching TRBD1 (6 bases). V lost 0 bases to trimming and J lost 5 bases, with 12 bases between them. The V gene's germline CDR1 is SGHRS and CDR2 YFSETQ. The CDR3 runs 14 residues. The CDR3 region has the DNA TGCGCCAGCAGCTTGGACAGGGAAAAGGACGAGCAGTACTTC. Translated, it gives CASSLDREKDEQYF.

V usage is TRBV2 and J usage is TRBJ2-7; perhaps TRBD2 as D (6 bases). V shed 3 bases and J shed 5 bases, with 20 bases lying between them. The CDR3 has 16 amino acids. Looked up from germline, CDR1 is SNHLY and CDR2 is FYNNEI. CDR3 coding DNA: TGTGCCAGCAGTGACGATCCCCGGAGGGTTGGTAACGAGCAGTACTTC. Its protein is CASSDDPRRVGNEQYF.

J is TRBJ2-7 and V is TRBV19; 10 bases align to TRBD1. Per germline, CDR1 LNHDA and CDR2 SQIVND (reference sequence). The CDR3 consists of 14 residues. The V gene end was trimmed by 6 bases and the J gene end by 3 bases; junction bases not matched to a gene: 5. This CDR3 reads CASRPGQGNYEQYF. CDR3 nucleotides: TGTGCCAGTAGGCCGGGACAGGGGAACTACGAGCAGTACTTC.

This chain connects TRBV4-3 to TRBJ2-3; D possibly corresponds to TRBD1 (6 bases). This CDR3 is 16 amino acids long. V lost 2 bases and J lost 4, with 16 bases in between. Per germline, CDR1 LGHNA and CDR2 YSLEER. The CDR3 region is CASSQLPGHTADTQYF. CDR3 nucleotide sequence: TGCGCCAGCAGCCAACTACCGGGACATACTGCAGATACGCAGTATTTT.

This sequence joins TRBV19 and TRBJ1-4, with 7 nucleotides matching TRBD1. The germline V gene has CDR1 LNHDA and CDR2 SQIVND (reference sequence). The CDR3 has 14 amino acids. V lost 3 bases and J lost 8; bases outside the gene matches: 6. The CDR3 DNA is TGTGCCAGTAGTATGACAGGGAGTAACGAAAAACTGTTTTTT. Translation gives CASSMTGSNEKLFF. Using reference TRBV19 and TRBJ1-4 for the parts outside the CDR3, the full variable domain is DGGITQSPKYLFRKEGQNVTLSCEQNLNHDAMYWYRQDPGQGLRLIYYSQIVNDFQKGDIAEGYSVSREKKESFPLTVTSAQKNPTAFYLCASSMTGSNEKLFFGSGTQLSVL.

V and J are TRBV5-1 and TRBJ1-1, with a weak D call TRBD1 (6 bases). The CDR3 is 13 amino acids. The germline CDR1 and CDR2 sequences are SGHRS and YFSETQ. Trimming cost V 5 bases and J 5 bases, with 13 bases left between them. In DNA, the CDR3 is TGCGCCAGCAGGTTCCCTACAGGGACTGAAGCTTTCTTT. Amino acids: CASRFPTGTEAFF.

The CDR3 loop reads CASSNMAGFFYNEQFF. The CDR3 DNA reads as TGTGCCAGTAGTAACATGGCAGGATTCTTCTACAATGAGCAGTTCTTC. The gene calls are TRBV19 and TRBJ2-1, with D hard to call. V was trimmed by 4 bases and J by 3 bases, leaving 16 bases between them. Germline V gene sequence: CDR1 LNHDA, CDR2 SQIVND (reference sequence). This CDR3 region has 16 residues.